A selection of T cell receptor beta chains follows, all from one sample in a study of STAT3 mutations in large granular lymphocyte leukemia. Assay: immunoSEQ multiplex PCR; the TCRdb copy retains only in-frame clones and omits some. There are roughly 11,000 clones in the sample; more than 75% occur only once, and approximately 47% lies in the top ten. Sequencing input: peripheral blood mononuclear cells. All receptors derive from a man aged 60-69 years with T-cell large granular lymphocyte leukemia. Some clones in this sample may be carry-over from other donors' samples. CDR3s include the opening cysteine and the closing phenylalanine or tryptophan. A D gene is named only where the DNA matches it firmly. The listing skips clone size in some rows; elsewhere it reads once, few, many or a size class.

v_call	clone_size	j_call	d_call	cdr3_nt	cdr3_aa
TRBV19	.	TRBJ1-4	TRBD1	TGTGCCAGTAATACACAGGGGTCTGTCGAAAAACTGTTTTTT	CASNTQGSVEKLFF
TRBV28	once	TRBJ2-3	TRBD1	TGTGCCAGCATTGTCGGACAGGGTGGGACAGATACGCAGTATTTT	CASIVGQGGTDTQYF
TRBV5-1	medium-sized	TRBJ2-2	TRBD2	TGCGCCAGCAGCGCGACTAGCGTTATAGACACCGGGGAGCTGTTTTTT	CASSATSVIDTGELFF
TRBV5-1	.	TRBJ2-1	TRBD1	TGCGCCAGCAGCTTCGCTGGACAGGGAGGACATGAGCAGTTCTTC	CASSFAGQGGHEQFF
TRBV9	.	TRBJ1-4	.	TGTGCCAGCAGCGACCCCTCCACTAATGAAAAACTGTTTTTT	CASSDPSTNEKLFF
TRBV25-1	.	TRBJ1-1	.	TGTGCCAGCAGCGAGGCAGCGGCAGGGCGAGGGGAAGCTTTCTTT	CASSEAAAGRGEAFF
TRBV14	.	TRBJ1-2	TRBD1	TGTGCCAGCAGCCAAAAGGGAGACAGGGGGCCTGGCTACACCTTC	CASSQKGDRGPGYTF
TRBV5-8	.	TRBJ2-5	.	TGTGCCAGCAGCCCGGGACTCCAAGAGACCCAGTACTTC	CASSPGLQETQYF
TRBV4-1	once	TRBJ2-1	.	TGCGCCAGCAGCCAAGCCCGACTCTTATCCTCCTACAATGAGCAGTTCTTC	CASSQARLLSSYNEQFF
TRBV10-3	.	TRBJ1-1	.	TGTGCCATCAGCTCTACAGGGTTTGGAGCCGCTGAAGCTTTCTTT	CAISSTGFGAAEAFF
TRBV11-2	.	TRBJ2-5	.	TGTGCCAGCAGCAGAACTAGTTCGGAGACCCAGTACTTC	CASSRTSSETQYF
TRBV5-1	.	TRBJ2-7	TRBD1	TGCGCCAGCAGCCTTACGACAGGGGGACTCTACGAGCAGTACTTC	CASSLTTGGLYEQYF
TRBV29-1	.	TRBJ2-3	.	TGCAGCGTTCAGGGGGGGATAAGCACAGATACGCAGTATTTT	CSVQGGISTDTQYF
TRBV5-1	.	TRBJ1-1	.	TGCGCCAGCAGCTTGGCCGGGGGGGGAAGGAACACTGAAGCTTTCTTT	CASSLAGGGRNTEAFF
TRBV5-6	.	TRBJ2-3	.	TGTGCCAGCAGCTATGGAGGCACAGATACGCAGTATTTT	CASSYGGTDTQYF
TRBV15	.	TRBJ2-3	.	TGTGCCACCAGCAGAGAGGAGTATTCAGATACGCAGTATTTT	CATSREEYSDTQYF
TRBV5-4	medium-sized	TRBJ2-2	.	TGTGCCAGCAGCTCGGGACCCCTCTCGCCCGGGGAGCTGTTTTTT	CASSSGPLSPGELFF
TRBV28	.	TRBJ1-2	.	TGTGCCAGCAGTTTGGCCAGAAACTATGGCTACACCTTC	CASSLARNYGYTF
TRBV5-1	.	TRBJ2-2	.	TGCGCCAGCAGCTCGGACTGGAAGGTCACCGGGGAGCTGTTTTTT	CASSSDWKVTGELFF
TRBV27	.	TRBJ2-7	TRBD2	TGTGCCAGCGGCGTCAGGGAGGGCCACGAGCAGTACTTC	CASGVREGHEQYF
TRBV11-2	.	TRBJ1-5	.	TGTGCCAGCAGCTTAGAAGGGAATAGCAATCAGCCCCAGCATTTT	CASSLEGNSNQPQHF
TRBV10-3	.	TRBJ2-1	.	TGTGCCATCAGTGGTCAGTACGGGAACAATGAGCAGTTCTTC	CAISGQYGNNEQFF
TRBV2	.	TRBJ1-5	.	TGTGCCAGCAGTGAAGAGACAGATAGCAATCAGCCCCAGCATTTT	CASSEETDSNQPQHF
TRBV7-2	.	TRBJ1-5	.	TGTGCCAGCAGCTTAGGGCAGCCCTCGAATTTCCAGCCCCAGCATTTT	CASSLGQPSNFQPQHF
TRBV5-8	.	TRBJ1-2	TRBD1	TGTGCCAGCAGCTTTGTTTTGGCAGGGGGACGTGGCTACACCTTC	CASSFVLAGGRGYTF
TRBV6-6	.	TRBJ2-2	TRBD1	TGTGCCAGCAGTTACCCACAGGGGTCCGGGGAGCTGTTTTTT	CASSYPQGSGELFF
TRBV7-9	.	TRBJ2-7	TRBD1	TGTGCCAGCAGAGGGACAGGGATCTACGAGCAGTACTTC	CASRGTGIYEQYF
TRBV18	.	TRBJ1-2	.	TGTGCCAGCTCACCAATAGTACCAGGGGCGAGAGGATATGGCTACACCTTC	CASSPIVPGARGYGYTF
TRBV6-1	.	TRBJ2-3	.	TGTGCCAGCGCGGTAATGGCAGATACGCAGTATTTT	CASAVMADTQYF
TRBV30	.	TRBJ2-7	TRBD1	TGTGCCTGGAGTACCGACAGGGTTTCCTTATACGAGCAGTACTTC	CAWSTDRVSLYEQYF
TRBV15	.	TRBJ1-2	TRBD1	TGTGCCACCGGGGACAGGGGGCGCGGAGGGTATGGCTACACCTTC	CATGDRGRGGYGYTF
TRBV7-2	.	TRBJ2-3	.	TGTGCCAGCAGCTTAGCCAGGACTACAGATACGCAGTATTTT	CASSLARTTDTQYF
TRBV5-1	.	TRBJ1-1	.	TGCGCCAGCAGCTTGGCCTTGGGAACTGAAGCTTTCTTT	CASSLALGTEAFF
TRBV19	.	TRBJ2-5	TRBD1	TGTGCCAGTAGGAATAGACAGGGAGAAGAGACCCAGTACTTC	CASRNRQGEETQYF
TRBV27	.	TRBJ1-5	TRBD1	TGTGCCAGCAGCAGACAGGGAGGTCAGCCCCAGCATTTT	CASSRQGGQPQHF
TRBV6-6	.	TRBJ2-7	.	TGTGCCAGCAGTACATACCGCTACTACGAGCAGTACTTC	CASSTYRYYEQYF
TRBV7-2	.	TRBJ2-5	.	TGTGCCAGCAGCGGCCCCAGCGGCGGGGTACAAGAGACCCAGTACTTC	CASSGPSGGVQETQYF
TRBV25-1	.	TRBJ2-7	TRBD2	TGTGCCAGCAGTGCCTTGACTAGCGGGAGAACAAACGAGCAGTACTTC	CASSALTSGRTNEQYF
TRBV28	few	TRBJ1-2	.	TGTGCCAGCAGTCTACCGTCCTATGGCTACACCTTC	CASSLPSYGYTF
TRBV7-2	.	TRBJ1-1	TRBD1	TGTGCCAGCAGACTACCAGGGGGAACTGAAGCTTTCTTT	CASRLPGGTEAFF
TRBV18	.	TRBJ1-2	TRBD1	TGTGCCAGCTCACCCGTCATAGACAGGGAAGCTGGCTACACCTTC	CASSPVIDREAGYTF
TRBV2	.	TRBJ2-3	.	TGTGCCAGCAGTGAGGTCGGGGTCACAGATACGCAGTATTTT	CASSEVGVTDTQYF
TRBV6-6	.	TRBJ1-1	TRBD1	TGTGCCAGCAGCAGAGAGGGGGCGTCCTCTGAAGCTTTCTTT	CASSREGASSEAFF
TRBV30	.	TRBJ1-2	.	TGTGCCCACATGTGGGACACCTATGGCTACACCTTC	CAHMWDTYGYTF
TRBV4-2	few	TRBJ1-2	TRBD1	TGTGCCAGCAGCCAAACGACAGGGGGAGGTGGCTACACCTTC	CASSQTTGGGGYTF
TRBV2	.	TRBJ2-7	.	TGTGCCAGCAGGGATGATACCTCCTACGAGCAGTACTTC	CASRDDTSYEQYF
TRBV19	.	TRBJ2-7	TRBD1	TGTGCCAGCCGGGACAGATCCTACGAGCAGTACTTC	CASRDRSYEQYF
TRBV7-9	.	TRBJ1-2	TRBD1	TGTGCCAGCAGCTTAGGACAGGGTAGGAGTGGCTACACCTTC	CASSLGQGRSGYTF
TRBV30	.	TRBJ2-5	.	TGTGCCTGGACCAGGCGAGCGCAAGAGACCCAGTACTTC	CAWTRRAQETQYF
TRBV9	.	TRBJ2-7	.	TGTGCCAGCAGCGTAGCTTTAGGGGACTCCTACGAGCAGTACTTC	CASSVALGDSYEQYF
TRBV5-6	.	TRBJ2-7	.	TGTGCCAGCAGCTTCTCCTACGAGCAGTACTTC	CASSFSYEQYF
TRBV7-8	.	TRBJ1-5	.	TGTGCCAGCAGCTTACAGGACGGTCAGCCCCAGCATTTT	CASSLQDGQPQHF
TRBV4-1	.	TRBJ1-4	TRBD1	TGCGCCAGCAGCCAAGATGGGACAGGGAGGTCTGAAAAACTGTTTTTT	CASSQDGTGRSEKLFF